The 27 T cell receptor beta chains presented below share a single source sample, sequenced in a study of blood T cell repertoires in COVID-19. Profiling relied on immunoSEQ multiplex PCR, and the TCRdb table lists in-frame clones only, not all of them. The sample has hundreds of thousands of clones, roughly 84% seen once; the top ten hold roughly 3%. The specimen was PBMCs or T cells enriched from blood (not recorded which). Source of these receptors: a woman between 25 and 40 years old who had recovered from COVID-19.

This chain connects TRBV5-1 to TRBJ2-2; 7 nucleotides agree with TRBD1. V was pared by 4 bases and J by 1 base, with 7 bases of the junction left unmatched. In germline, CDR1 is SGHRS, CDR2 YFSETQ. The CDR3 contains 16 residues. The DNA for the CDR3 is TGCGCCAGCAGCCTAGCCGGGACAGTGAACACCGGGGAGCTGTTTTTT. Translation: CASSLAGTVNTGELFF. Combining the CDR3 with reference TRBV5-1 and TRBJ2-2 gives the whole variable domain KAGVTQTPRYLIKTRGQQVTLSCSPISGHRSVSWYQQTPGQGLQFLFEYFSETQRNKGNFPGRFSGRQFSNSRSEMNVSTLELGDSALYLCASSLAGTVNTGELFFGEGSRLTVL.

CDR3 region: CASNPTGNQPQHF. The CDR3 bases are TGTGCCAGCAATCCGACAGGGAATCAGCCCCAGCATTTT. This chain joins TRBV6-5 and TRBJ1-5; 7 positions agree with TRBD1. The CDR3 has 13 residues. Germline lookup yields CDR1 MNHEY and CDR2 SVGAGI. V was pared by 7 bases and J by 4 bases, with 4 bases of the junction left unmatched.

The gene calls are TRBV5-5 and TRBJ1-3; possibly TRBD1 for D (6 bases). In germline, CDR1 is SGHKS, CDR2 YYEKEE (reference sequence). Trimming left V 6 bases short and J 1 base short, with 23 bases between. This CDR3 is built from 18 residues. Here the CDR3 reads CASTPPRDKYNSGNTIYF. CDR3 bases: TGTGCCAGCACCCCCCCCCGGGACAAATATAATTCTGGAAACACCATATATTTT.

The rearrangement uses TRBV3-1 (or the pseudogene TRBV3-2) and TRBJ1-1; no firm D call. This CDR3 contains 13 residues. Germline CDR1 reads LGHDT; CDR2 reads YNNKEL (reference sequence). Trimming removed 5 bases from V and 1 base from J, with 8 bases in between. CDR3 sequence: CASSLTQNTEAFF. The CDR3, as DNA: TGTGCCAGCAGCTTGACACAGAACACTGAAGCTTTCTTT.

This chain connects TRBV6-5 to TRBJ2-7; D perhaps matches TRBD1 (6 bases). Trimming cost V 2 bases and J 3 bases, with 11 bases left between them. This CDR3 has 14 residues. Germline CDR1 reads MNHEY; CDR2 reads SVGAGI. The CDR3 loop is CASSYQYRDYEQYF. The CDR3 bases are TGTGCCAGCAGTTACCAGTACAGGGACTACGAGCAGTACTTC.

The chain joins TRBV14 to TRBJ2-5; no definite D call. This CDR3 has 13 amino acids. V was cut by 1 base and J by 3 bases, with 6 bases left in between. Germline CDR1 SGHDN, CDR2 FVKESK. CDR3 loop: CASSQVIKETQYF. In DNA, the CDR3 is TGTGCCAGCAGCCAAGTAATAAAAGAGACCCAGTACTTC.

The chain recombines TRBV28 with TRBJ1-2; 9 nucleotides align to TRBD1. V shed 5 bases, J shed 8 bases, and the junction held 3 bases outside the gene matches. CDR3 size: 12 residues. In germline, CDR1 is MDHEN, CDR2 SYDVKM. The CDR3 reads CASSTGGRGYTF. In DNA, the CDR3 is TGTGCCAGCAGTACAGGGGGCCGGGGCTACACCTTC.

This rearrangement joins TRBV9 to TRBJ2-7; 8 bases align to TRBD2. This CDR3 has 15 amino acids. Germline CDR1 is SGDLS and CDR2 is YYNGEE. J was trimmed by 2 bases and V by 0 bases; bases with no gene match: 4. As DNA, the CDR3 is TGTGCCAGCAGCGTAGGGGCGGGGGGAACCTACGAGCAGTACTTC. Translating gives CASSVGAGGTYEQYF.

The J gene is TRBJ1-2, the V gene TRBV5-1; D is possibly TRBD1 (5 bases). Germline values: CDR1 SGHRS, CDR2 YFSETQ. V lost 0 bases and J lost 6, with 9 bases in between. This CDR3 is built from 13 residues. CDR3 protein: CASSLAAGNGYTF. The CDR3 DNA is TGCGCCAGCAGCTTGGCGGCAGGGAATGGCTACACCTTC.

The gene calls are TRBV7-2 and TRBJ1-2, with 8 bases lining up with TRBD1. Germline lookup yields CDR1 SGHTA and CDR2 FQGNSA. V was clipped by 5 bases and J by 3 bases; unmatched bases: 8. The CDR3 sequence is 15 residues long. The CDR3 DNA follows: TGTGCCAGCAGCCTAGGGACAGGATACGACTATGGCTACACCTTC. Amino acid sequence: CASSLGTGYDYGYTF.

V gene TRBV5-1 combines with J gene TRBJ1-2, with D possibly TRBD1 on 6 matching bases. Germline CDR1 is SGHRS and CDR2 is YFSETQ. This CDR3 is 13 amino acids long. The germline V and J ends were trimmed by 0 bases and 6 bases, with 9 bases remaining between them. DNA for the CDR3: TGCGCCAGCAGCTTGGGGGGGCCCGATGGCTACACCTTC. Its translation: CASSLGGPDGYTF.

This clone was detected only once. Other DNA sequences from this sample encode an identical CDR3 as well. The CDR3: CASSFRDRGNYEQYF. CDR3 coding DNA: TGTGCCAGCAGCTTCCGGGACAGGGGGAACTACGAGCAGTACTTC. The chain combines TRBV13 with TRBJ2-7; 11 bases line up with TRBD1. Germline V gene data show CDR1 as PRHDT and CDR2 as FYEKMQ (reference sequence). Losses at the gene ends were 3 bases for V and 3 bases for J; bases not matched to a gene: 4. The CDR3 contains 15 residues.

As concerns this clone: The junction does not match germline at one end; this may be a read error. The rearrangement uses TRBV11-2 and TRBJ1-2; a weak D match, TRBD1 (5 bases). The germline CDR1 and CDR2 sequences are SGHAT and FQNNGV. This CDR3 is 14 amino acids long. CDR3 DNA: TGTGCCAGCAGCCAGCAGGGTTCCTATGGCTACACCCCCTTC. It yields the protein CASSQQGSYGYTPF. The complete variable domain, with remaining parts taken from reference TRBV11-2 and TRBJ1-2, reads EAGVAQSPRYKIIEKRQSVAFWCNPISGHATLYWYQQILGQGPKLLIQFQNNGVVDDSQLPKDRFSAERLKGVDSTLKIQPAKLEDSAVYLCASSQQGSYGYTPFGSGTRLTVV.

The chain employs TRBV29-1 and TRBJ2-7; 7 bases are a match to TRBD2. The CDR3 is 13 amino acids. Trimming at V came to 3 bases and at J to 6 bases, leaving 8 bases not matched to a gene. Germline V gene sequence: CDR1 SQVTM, CDR2 ANQGSEA. The CDR3 reads CSVDPRGVGEQYF. The CDR3 region has the DNA TGCAGCGTTGACCCTCGGGGGGTCGGCGAGCAGTACTTC.

The chain recombines TRBV28 with TRBJ1-1; 11 bases are a match to TRBD1. Trimming removed 0 bases from V and 4 bases from J; junction bases left unmatched: 1. This CDR3 spans 15 amino acids. Per germline, CDR1 MDHEN and CDR2 SYDVKM. The CDR3 coding sequence is TGTGCCAGCAGTTTATGGGGGACAGGGGGCACTGAAGCTTTCTTT. Residues: CASSLWGTGGTEAFF.

This clone occurred once. J is TRBJ2-5 and V is TRBV30; perhaps TRBD2 as D (6 bases). The ends were cut back, 4 bases at V and 0 bases at J, with 21 bases in the middle. CDR3 length: 17 residues. Germline V gives CDR1 GTSNPN, CDR2 SVGIG (reference sequence). The CDR3 is CAWNPRREKLYQETQYF. As DNA, the CDR3 is TGTGCCTGGAACCCCCGGAGGGAAAAGCTGTACCAAGAGACCCAGTACTTC.

The chain uses TRBV3-1 (or the pseudogene TRBV3-2) and TRBJ1-6, with D tentatively TRBD1 (5 bases). Germline loops: CDR1 LGHDT, CDR2 YNNKEL (reference sequence). The CDR3 runs to 16 residues. V shed 1 base and J shed 9 bases, with 16 bases lying between them. The CDR3 protein is CASSQGLGQGGSPLHF. As DNA, the CDR3 is TGTGCCAGCAGCCAAGGACTCGGGCAGGGAGGTTCACCCCTCCACTTT.

This clone showed up just a few times. This sequence joins TRBV29-1 and TRBJ2-1; TRBD2 matches at 7 bases. Germline values: CDR1 SQVTM, CDR2 ANQGSEA. The CDR3 has 13 residues. Germline trimming cut 7 bases from V and 3 bases from J; bases unmatched to any gene: 6. CDR3 loop: CSGDLADYNEQFF. CDR3 in DNA: TGCAGCGGGGACCTAGCGGACTACAATGAGCAGTTCTTC.

The V gene is TRBV12-3 or TRBV12-4, the J gene TRBJ2-1; 11 bases match TRBD2. The CDR3 has 13 residues. Trimming at V came to 6 bases and at J to 6 bases, leaving 1 base not matched to a gene. The CDR3 loop is CASRLAGGNEQFF. CDR3 sequence (DNA): TGTGCCAGCAGGCTAGCGGGGGGCAATGAGCAGTTCTTC.

V gene TRBV10-3 combines with J gene TRBJ2-7; 7 bases are shared with TRBD1. With V trimmed by 6 bases and J by 5 bases, 7 bases remained unmatched. The germline V gene has CDR1 ENHRY and CDR2 SYGVKD. There are 13 residues in the CDR3. CDR3 in amino acids: CAIRDRDPDEQYF. DNA for the CDR3: TGTGCCATCAGAGACAGGGATCCCGACGAGCAGTACTTC.

This CDR3 is CASSRDRQYF. The CDR3 DNA reads TGTGCCAGCAGCCGCGACAGGCAGTATTTT. V gene TRBV7-9 combines with J gene TRBJ2-3; tentatively, D is TRBD1 (5 bases). This CDR3 contains 10 residues. Germline CDR1 reads SEHNR; CDR2 reads FQNEAQ (reference sequence). V was pared by 5 bases and J by 11 bases, with 8 bases between.

This chain links TRBV2 with TRBJ2-3; weak D call: TRBD2 (5 bases). The V gene's germline CDR1 is SNHLY and CDR2 FYNNEI. The CDR3 is 14 residues long. The V and J ends lost 3 bases and 4 bases respectively, with 11 bases between them. The CDR3 DNA sequence: TGTGCCAGCAGTGATTTCGTGGGAGCAGATACGCAGTATTTT. It codes for CASSDFVGADTQYF.

This sequence joins TRBV28 and TRBJ1-3; TRBD1 might be the D (6 bases). Trimming left V 7 bases short and J 8 bases short, with 12 bases between. Per germline, CDR1 MDHEN and CDR2 SYDVKM. This CDR3 has 12 amino acids. CDR3 sequence (DNA): TGTGCCAGCAAACAGGGCGGTGACACCATATATTTT. Translation: CASKQGGDTIYF.

This chain joins TRBV4-1 and TRBJ1-5, with 10 bases lining up with TRBD1. Losses at the gene ends were 0 bases for V and 7 bases for J; bases not matched to a gene: 3. This CDR3 contains 15 residues. Per germline, CDR1 MGHRA and CDR2 YSYEKL. CDR3 nucleotides: TGCGCCAGCAGCCAAGAGGGGACAGGGGAACAGCCCCAGCATTTT. Its protein is CASSQEGTGEQPQHF.

This clone has a single count. This chain connects TRBV30 to TRBJ1-5, with 7 bases matching TRBD1. V lost 2 bases and J lost 0; bases outside the gene matches: 7. The CDR3 length is 16 residues. CDR1 is GTSNPN and CDR2 is SVGIG in the germline V gene (reference sequence). The CDR3 region is CAWSIRGPFSNQPQHF. The CDR3 coding sequence is TGTGCCTGGAGTATAAGGGGGCCCTTTAGCAATCAGCCCCAGCATTTT.

The chain employs TRBV5-1 and TRBJ2-3; 8 bases map to TRBD1. CDR1 SGHRS and CDR2 YFSETQ come from the germline V gene. V gave up 4 bases and J gave up 2 bases; unmatched junction bases: 3. This CDR3 spans 14 amino acids. CDR3 sequence (DNA): TGCGCCAGCAGCCGACAGGGGTACACAGATACGCAGTATTTT. This codes for CASSRQGYTDTQYF.

This clone showed up just once. The chain links TRBV10-1 to TRBJ1-1, with 8 bases aligning to TRBD1. V dropped 6 bases and J dropped 8; count of bases not matched to a gene: 8. The CDR3 is made up of 13 amino acids. Germline V gene sequence: CDR1 WNHNN, CDR2 SYGVQD (reference sequence). The CDR3 reads CASSAAGGDEAFF. The CDR3 DNA reads as TGCGCCAGCAGCGCCGCAGGGGGCGACGAAGCTTTCTTT.